Below, 5 T cell receptor beta chains from the same sample are listed, as sequenced in a study of blood T cell repertoires in COVID-19. Some clones are missing from TCRdb's copy, which holds only in-frame ones; the method was immunoSEQ multiplex PCR. The sample shows about 280,000 clones, 88% of them seen only once. Sequencing was done on a sample of PBMCs or T cells enriched from blood (not recorded which). The receptors stem from a woman aged 60 to 75 in a cohort exposed to, infected with or recovered from COVID-19 (not recorded which).

The chain has TRBV11-1 and TRBJ2-7, with D unresolved. CDR1 is SGHAT and CDR2 is FQDESV in the germline V gene (reference sequence). The CDR3 covers 12 residues. Trimming removed 1 base at V and 7 bases at J, with 8 bases between. CDR3 residues: CASSLDSWEQYF. The CDR3 DNA reads as TGTGCCAGCAGCTTAGACAGCTGGGAGCAGTACTTC.

The chain employs TRBV6-5 and TRBJ1-5; a possible D gene is TRBD1 (5 bases). V dropped 2 bases and J dropped 7 bases, with 12 bases sitting between them. Looked up from germline, CDR1 is MNHEY and CDR2 is SVGAGI. This CDR3 contains 14 residues. CDR3 sequence reads: CASSYGGRGQPQHF. The CDR3 nucleotides read TGTGCCAGCAGTTACGGTGGTAGGGGACAGCCCCAGCATTTT.

CDR3: CASSFQGLNQPQHF. DNA of the CDR3: TGTGCCAGCAGTTTCCAGGGCCTTAATCAGCCCCAGCATTTT. This chain links TRBV27 with TRBJ1-5; the D gene is possibly TRBD1 (5 bases). Germline V CDR1 and CDR2: MNHEY, SMNVEV (reference sequence). The CDR3 sequence is 14 residues long. Deletions cut 3 bases from V and 4 bases from J, with 10 bases between.

V usage is TRBV7-3 and J usage is TRBJ2-1, with D possibly TRBD2 on 6 matching bases. V was trimmed by 1 base and J by 9 bases, leaving 13 bases between them. Germline V gene sequence: CDR1 SGHTA, CDR2 FQGTGA. The CDR3 is made up of 14 amino acids. CDR3 sequence reads: CASSLRGDEFEQFF. CDR3 coding DNA: TGTGCCAGCAGCTTAAGGGGGGACGAGTTTGAGCAGTTCTTC. Based on the CDR3 plus reference TRBV7-3 and TRBJ2-1, the full variable domain is GAGVSQTPSNKVTEKGKYVELRCDPISGHTALYWYRQSLGQGPEFLIYFQGTGAADDSGLPNDRFFAVRPEGSVSTLKIQRTERGDSAVYLCASSLRGDEFEQFFGPGTRLTVL.

The chain's CDR3 is CASSLEAGTSYNEQFF. The CDR3 bases are TGTGCCAGCAGCTTGGAGGCAGGAACCTCCTACAATGAGCAGTTCTTC. The rearrangement joins TRBV5-4 to TRBJ2-1, with D unresolved. This CDR3 contains 16 residues. In germline, CDR1 is SGHNT, CDR2 YYREEE (reference sequence). The V end was cut by 0 bases, the J end by 0 bases, with 10 bases between.